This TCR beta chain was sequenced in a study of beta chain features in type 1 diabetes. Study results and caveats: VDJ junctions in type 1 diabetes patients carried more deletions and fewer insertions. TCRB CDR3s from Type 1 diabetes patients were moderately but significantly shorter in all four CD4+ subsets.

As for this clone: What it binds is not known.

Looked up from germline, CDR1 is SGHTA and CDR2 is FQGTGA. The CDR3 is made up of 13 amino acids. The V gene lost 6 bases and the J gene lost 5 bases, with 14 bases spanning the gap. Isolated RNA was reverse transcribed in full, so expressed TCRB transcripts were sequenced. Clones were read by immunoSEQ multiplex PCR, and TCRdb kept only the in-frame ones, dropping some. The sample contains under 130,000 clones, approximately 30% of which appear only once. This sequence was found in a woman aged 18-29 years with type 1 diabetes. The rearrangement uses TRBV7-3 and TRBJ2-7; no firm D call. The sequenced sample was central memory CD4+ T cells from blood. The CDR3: CASRAASSNEQYF. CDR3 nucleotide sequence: TGTGCCAGCAGAGCCGCTTCATCGAACGAGCAGTACTTC.